A single sample gave rise to the 8 T cell receptor beta chains below, sequenced in a study of blood T cell repertoires in COVID-19. Clones were sequenced by immunoSEQ multiplex PCR, and TCRdb holds only the in-frame ones, with some missing. This table holds under 300,000 clones, approximately 86% found once. Sequenced: peripheral blood. The receptor set was obtained from a woman between 65 and 79 years old with active or convalescent COVID-19.

The chain's CDR3 is CASSQAGGPAQYF. Here the CDR3 DNA reads TGTGCCAGCAGCCAAGCGGGAGGGCCTGCGCAGTATTTT. J is TRBJ2-3 and V is TRBV3-1 (or the pseudogene TRBV3-2); 8 nucleotides line up with TRBD2. CDR1 and CDR2 from the germline V gene are LGHDT and YNNKEL (reference sequence). The J segment lost 10 bases and the V segment lost 1 base, leaving 4 bases of the junction unmatched. The CDR3 length is 13 residues.

The chain employs TRBV12-3 or TRBV12-4 and TRBJ1-5; D possibly corresponds to TRBD1 (6 bases). V was clipped by 5 bases and J by 5 bases, with 10 bases between them. The CDR3 sequence is 13 residues long. The CDR3 loop reads CASSTGYDQPQHF. The CDR3 DNA sequence: TGTGCCAGCAGTACAGGGTACGATCAGCCCCAGCATTTT.

CDR3 region: CASSPQNRPTYYGYTF. CDR3 sequence (DNA): TGTGCCAGCTCACCACAGAACAGGCCCACCTACTATGGCTACACCTTC. The rearrangement uses TRBV18 and TRBJ1-2, with D possibly TRBD1 on 5 matching bases. CDR1 is KGHSH, CDR2 LQKENI, per germline. Trimming removed 1 base at V and 3 bases at J, with 15 bases between. The CDR3 is 16 residues long.

The chain links TRBV4-3 to TRBJ1-3, with a weak D call TRBD1 (5 bases). The CDR3 sequence is 16 residues long. Per germline, CDR1 LGHNA and CDR2 YSLEER. V shed 1 base and J shed 1 base, with 11 bases lying between them. The CDR3 sequence is CASSQVARGSGNTIYF. CDR3 in DNA: TGCGCCAGCAGCCAAGTAGCGCGGGGGTCTGGAAACACCATATATTTT.

This chain connects TRBV5-5 to TRBJ2-5; 9 bases fit TRBD1. The CDR3 is made up of 16 amino acids. Germline V gene sequence: CDR1 SGHKS, CDR2 YYEKEE (reference sequence). The trim removed 4 bases at V and 1 base at J, leaving 8 bases unmatched. The CDR3 coding sequence is TGTGCCAGCAGCGCTAGGAGACAGGGGGGCCAAGAGACCCAGTACTTC. Encoded protein: CASSARRQGGQETQYF.

This CDR3 is CASSLYTSGGETQYF. The CDR3 nucleotides are TGTGCCAGCAGTTTATATACTAGCGGGGGAGAGACCCAGTACTTC. The genes are TRBV27 and TRBJ2-5; TRBD2 matches at 11 bases. J gave up 4 bases and V 1 base, and 2 bases lay outside the gene matches. Germline values: CDR1 MNHEY, CDR2 SMNVEV (reference sequence). This CDR3 has 15 amino acids.

The J gene is TRBJ2-7, the V gene TRBV5-1; no reliable D call. The length of the CDR3 is 14 residues. V lost 1 base and J lost 3, with 11 bases in between. Germline lookup yields CDR1 SGHRS and CDR2 YFSETQ. The CDR3 sequence is CASSLYLESYEQYF. In nucleotides, the CDR3 is TGCGCCAGCAGCTTGTATCTAGAGAGCTACGAGCAGTACTTC.

This sequence joins TRBV7-2 and TRBJ2-5; possible D gene TRBD2, 5 bases. The CDR3 spans 14 residues. Trimming removed 2 bases at V and 5 bases at J, with 12 bases between. Germline loops: CDR1 SGHTA, CDR2 FQGNSA. DNA of the CDR3: TGTGCCAGCAGCTTATTCCGGGGTCGGGAGACCCAGTACTTC. It yields the protein CASSLFRGRETQYF.